The 8 T cell receptor beta chains in this list originate from one sample, sequenced in a study of blood T cell repertoires in COVID-19. The data were produced by immunoSEQ multiplex PCR, yet TCRdb's version contains in-frame clones alone and is incomplete. The data show about 55,000 clones, around four fifths seen once. Material: peripheral blood. The source of these receptors is a woman between 55 and 75 years old with acute or convalescent COVID-19.

V gene TRBV4-1 combines with J gene TRBJ1-5; possible D gene TRBD1, 5 bases. The CDR3 consists of 16 residues. V gave up 4 bases and J gave up 4 bases, with 17 bases separating them. CDR1 and CDR2 from the germline V gene are MGHRA and YSYEKL. This CDR3 is CASSPRIGAGNQPQHF. The DNA of the CDR3 is TGCGCCAGCAGCCCCCGGATAGGGGCTGGTAATCAGCCCCAGCATTTT.

The J gene is TRBJ1-6, the V gene TRBV18; 7 positions agree with TRBD1. The J segment lost 5 bases and the V segment lost 1 base, leaving 8 bases of the junction unmatched. Germline V lookup: CDR1 KGHSH, CDR2 LQKENI. The CDR3 runs 17 residues. The CDR3 here is CASSPRTSTGNNSPLHF. The CDR3 nucleotides read TGTGCCAGCTCACCACGGACGTCGACAGGGAATAATTCACCCCTCCACTTT.

The chain couples TRBV27 to TRBJ1-5; D not resolved. Germline CDR1 is MNHEY and CDR2 is SMNVEV (reference sequence). This CDR3 contains 12 residues. V dropped 3 bases and J dropped 4 bases, with 4 bases sitting between them. In DNA form, the CDR3 reads TGTGCCAGCAGTTTCGTAAATCAGCCCCAGCATTTT. Amino acids: CASSFVNQPQHF.

CDR3 coding DNA: TGTGCCAGCAGTCGGACTAGCGGGGGAAGTGAGCAGTTCTTC. Translation gives CASSRTSGGSEQFF. The chain combines TRBV6-6 with TRBJ2-1; 13 bases align to TRBD2. The CDR3 length is 14 residues. With 5 bases clipped from V and 9 bases from J, the junction kept 4 bases outside the gene matches. Looked up from germline, CDR1 is MNHNY and CDR2 is SVGAGI (reference sequence).

The chain recombines TRBV6-5 with TRBJ2-2, with a possible D match to TRBD1 (6 bases). The CDR3 loop spans 15 amino acids. The ends were cut back, 8 bases at V and 5 bases at J, with 18 bases in the middle. Germline V gene data show CDR1 as MNHEY and CDR2 as SVGAGI. CDR3 bases: TGTGCCAGCGGACGACAGGTGCAGGGGACCGGGGAGCTGTTTTTT. Translating gives CASGRQVQGTGELFF.

V usage is TRBV2 and J usage is TRBJ1-1, with 7 bases that match TRBD1. CDR1 is SNHLY, CDR2 FYNNEI, per germline. The CDR3 covers 13 residues. J lost 6 bases, V lost 7 bases, and 8 bases had no gene match. The CDR3, as DNA: TGTGCCAGCATTAGACAGGGAGGAGCTGAAGCTTTCTTT. Encoded protein: CASIRQGGAEAFF.

This CDR3 is CASSENEGQWNSPLHF. The CDR3 coding sequence is TGTGCCAGCAGTGAAAATGAGGGACAGTGGAATTCACCCCTCCACTTT. The J gene is TRBJ1-6, the V gene TRBV6-1, with 7 bases identical to TRBD1. J gave up 7 bases and V 2 bases, and 8 bases lay outside the gene matches. The CDR3 length is 16 residues. CDR1 and CDR2 (germline): MNHNS, SASEGT.

The rearrangement links TRBV5-1 to TRBJ1-2, with D tentatively TRBD1 (6 bases). The V gene's germline CDR1 is SGHRS and CDR2 YFSETQ. V lost 3 bases and J 2 bases, leaving 14 bases between the germline ends. The CDR3 sequence is 15 residues long. The CDR3 is CASSSGQIQNYGYTF. CDR3 DNA sequence: TGCGCCAGCAGCTCCGGACAGATCCAAAACTATGGCTACACCTTC.